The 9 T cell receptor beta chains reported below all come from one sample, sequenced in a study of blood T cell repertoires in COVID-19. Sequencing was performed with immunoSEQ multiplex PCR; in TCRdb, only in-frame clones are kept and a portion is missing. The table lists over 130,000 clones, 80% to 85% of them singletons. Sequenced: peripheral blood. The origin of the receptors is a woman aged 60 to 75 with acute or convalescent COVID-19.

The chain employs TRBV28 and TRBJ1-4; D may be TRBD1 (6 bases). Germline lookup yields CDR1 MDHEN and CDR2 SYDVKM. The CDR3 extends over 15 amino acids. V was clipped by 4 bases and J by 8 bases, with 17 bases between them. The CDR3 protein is CASSSSRGMREKLFF. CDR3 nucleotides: TGTGCCAGCAGTTCCTCAAGGGGGATGAGGGAAAAACTGTTTTTT.

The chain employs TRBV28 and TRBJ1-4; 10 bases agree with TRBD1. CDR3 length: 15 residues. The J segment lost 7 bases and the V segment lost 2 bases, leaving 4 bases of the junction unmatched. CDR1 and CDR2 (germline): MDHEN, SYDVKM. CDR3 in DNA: TGTGCCAGCAGTTTAGCGCGGGACAGGGGTGAAAAACTGTTTTTT. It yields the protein CASSLARDRGEKLFF.

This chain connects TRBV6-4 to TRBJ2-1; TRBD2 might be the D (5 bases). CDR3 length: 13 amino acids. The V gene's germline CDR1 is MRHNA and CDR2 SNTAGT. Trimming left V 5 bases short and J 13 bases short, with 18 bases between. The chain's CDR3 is CASSQLGWGTQFF. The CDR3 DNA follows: TGTGCCAGCAGTCAACTAGGTTGGGGAACCCAGTTCTTC.

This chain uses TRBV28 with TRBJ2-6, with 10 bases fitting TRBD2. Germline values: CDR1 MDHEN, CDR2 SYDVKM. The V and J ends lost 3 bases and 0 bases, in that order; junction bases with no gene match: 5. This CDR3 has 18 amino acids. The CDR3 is CASSFLPSGSSGANVLTF. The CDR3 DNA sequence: TGTGCCAGCAGTTTCTTGCCTAGCGGGAGCTCTGGGGCCAACGTCCTGACTTTC.

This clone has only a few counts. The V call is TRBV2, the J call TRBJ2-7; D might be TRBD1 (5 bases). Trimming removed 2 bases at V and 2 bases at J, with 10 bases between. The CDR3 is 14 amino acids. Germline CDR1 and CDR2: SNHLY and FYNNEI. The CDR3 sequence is CASSEMTAAYEQYF. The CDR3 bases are TGTGCCAGCAGTGAAATGACAGCTGCCTACGAGCAGTACTTC.

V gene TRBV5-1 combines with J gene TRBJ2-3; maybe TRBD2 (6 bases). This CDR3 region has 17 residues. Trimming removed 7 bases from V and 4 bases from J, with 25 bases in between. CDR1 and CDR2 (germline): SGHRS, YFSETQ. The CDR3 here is CASGLLAGWRGADTQYF. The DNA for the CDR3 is TGCGCCAGCGGACTCCTCGCAGGTTGGAGGGGCGCAGATACGCAGTATTTT.

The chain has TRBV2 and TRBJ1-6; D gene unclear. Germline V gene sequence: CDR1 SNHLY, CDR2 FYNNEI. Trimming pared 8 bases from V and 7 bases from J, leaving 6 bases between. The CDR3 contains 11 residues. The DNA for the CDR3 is TGTGCCAGCTCGGGGAATTCACCCCTCCACTTT. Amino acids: CASSGNSPLHF.

The CDR3 loop reads CASTRDRDIRREKLFF. CDR3 coding DNA: TGTGCCAGTACCCGGGACAGGGACATTCGACGTGAAAAACTGTTTTTT. V is TRBV2 and J is TRBJ1-4; 9 positions match TRBD1. The CDR3 sequence is 16 residues long. Germline V CDR1 and CDR2: SNHLY, FYNNEI. Trimming took 9 bases from V and 7 from J; bases not matched to a gene: 15.

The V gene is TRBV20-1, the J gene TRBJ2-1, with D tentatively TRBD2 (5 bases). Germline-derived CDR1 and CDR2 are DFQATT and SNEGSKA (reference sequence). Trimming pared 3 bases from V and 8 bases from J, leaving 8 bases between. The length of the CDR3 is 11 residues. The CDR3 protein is CSASSRDEQFF. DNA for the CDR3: TGCAGTGCTAGCTCGAGGGATGAGCAGTTCTTC.